The clone carrying this T cell receptor (beta chain) was detected once. Antigen specificity is unknown. Because the CDR3's place on the DNA is in doubt, the DNA is left out and the CDR3 is given as listed by TCRdb. The CDR3 extends over 19 residues, inclusive of both ends. Germline V gives CDR1 SGHVS, CDR2 FNYEAQ. TCRdb re-called the PCR reads via MiXCR. In the table there are some 15,000 clones, around an eighth of which are singletons. The data belong to a study of metastatic and nonmetastatic thyroid tumors. Whole-study results and caveats: Malignant thyroid tumors reportedly had TCR beta diversity that was significantly higher than in benign nodules, in blood and tumor.

Patients underwent thyroid surgery, and none had received any treatment before it. Sequenced input: tumor tissue. The sequence came from a female donor with papillary thyroid cancer or a benign thyroid nodule (not recorded which). Some clones in this sample may be carry-over from other donors' samples. This sequence joins TRBV7-6 and TRBJ2-7; the D call of TRBD1 is as the table states it, not checked on the DNA. This chain's CDR3 is CASSFYICSALAGGYEQYF.